Following are 15 T cell receptor beta chains from one sample sequenced in a study of T-cell reconstitution after alpha-beta-depleted transplantation in children. This sample's TCRbeta library carried unique molecular identifier barcodes. TCRdb itself ran the PCR reads through MiXCR, one entry per CDR3 protein. The sample has 450,000 to 700,000 distinct CDR3 sequences, roughly 27% seen once. The sample here was PBMCs, taken before TCRalphabeta/CD19-depleted stem cell transplant. The receptors were sampled from a boy in the first two years of life with Wiskott-Aldrich syndrome, due to receive a stem cell transplant.

The rearrangement uses TRBV7-2 and TRBJ1-4, with D perhaps matching TRBD1 (5 bases). The ends were cut back, 5 bases at V and 0 bases at J, with 13 bases in the middle. CDR3 length: 16 residues. Germline values: CDR1 SGHTA, CDR2 FQGNSA. CDR3 coding DNA: TGTGCCAGCAGCCCGTATGGGGGGGCAACTAATGAAAAACTGTTTTTT. It translates to CASSPYGGATNEKLFF.

This sequence joins TRBV5-5 and TRBJ1-2, with 8 positions matching TRBD1. V was clipped by 8 bases and J by 4 bases; unmatched bases: 7. Germline CDR1 and CDR2: SGHKS and YYEKEE (reference sequence). This CDR3 spans 13 amino acids. CDR3 DNA: TGTGCCAGTGAGACAGGGGCCGGCTATGGCTACACCTTC. It specifies CASETGAGYGYTF.

V usage is TRBV6-1 and J usage is TRBJ2-5, with D possibly TRBD1 on 6 matching bases. The CDR3 is 17 amino acids. With 0 bases removed from V and 5 bases from J, the gap between germline ends came to 19 bases. The germline V gene has CDR1 MNHNS and CDR2 SASEGT. This CDR3 reads CASSEAQLQGRGETQYF. CDR3 sequence (DNA): TGTGCCAGCAGTGAAGCGCAGCTACAGGGAAGGGGGGAGACCCAGTACTTC.

The chain has TRBV20-1 and TRBJ2-1; D is ambiguous. In germline, CDR1 is DFQATT, CDR2 SNEGSKA (reference sequence). This CDR3 has 15 residues. The V end lost 1 base, the J end lost 2 bases, and 12 bases lay between the germline ends. The CDR3 protein is CSARGGGKTYNEQFF. The CDR3 nucleotides read TGCAGTGCTAGAGGAGGTGGGAAAACCTACAATGAGCAGTTCTTC.

V usage is TRBV5-1 and J usage is TRBJ1-3, with 7 bases identical to TRBD1. The CDR3 loop spans 16 amino acids. V lost 5 bases to trimming and J lost 0 bases; unmatched junction nucleotides: 8. Germline CDR1 reads SGHRS; CDR2 reads YFSETQ. CDR3 residues: CASRGGQPSSGNTIYF. The CDR3 region has the DNA TGCGCCAGCAGAGGGGGACAGCCAAGCTCTGGAAACACCATATATTTT.

This clonotype was counted between two and nine times. V is TRBV4-2 and J is TRBJ2-3; 8 nucleotides line up with TRBD2. This CDR3 contains 17 residues. Trimming cost V 0 bases and J 3 bases; bases outside gene matches: 8. Germline V gene lookup returns CDR1 LGHNA and CDR2 YNFKEQ. The CDR3: CASSQETGRAGTDTQYF. The CDR3 bases are TGTGCCAGCAGCCAAGAAACCGGGAGGGCCGGTACAGATACGCAGTATTTT.

This clonotype turned up a few times. This rearrangement joins TRBV11-2 to TRBJ2-1; no reliable D call. Germline CDR1 reads SGHAT; CDR2 reads FQNNGV. V was clipped by 5 bases and J by 8 bases, with 16 bases between them. The CDR3 runs 14 residues. CDR3: CASSLQFRSDEQFF. The CDR3 DNA is TGTGCCAGCAGCCTTCAGTTTCGGAGCGATGAGCAGTTCTTC.

The chain combines TRBV15 with TRBJ2-7, with 10 bases matching TRBD2. CDR3 size: 18 residues. The ends lost 0 bases at V and 3 bases at J; junction bases unmatched: 11. The germline CDR1 and CDR2 sequences are LNHNV and YYDKDF (reference sequence). The DNA of the CDR3 is TGTGCCACCAGCAGAGATAGAACCTTAGCGGGAGGCCGCTACGAGCAGTACTTC. Translation: CATSRDRTLAGGRYEQYF.

The chain carries TRBV7-9 and TRBJ1-2; D is perhaps TRBD1 (5 bases). Per germline, CDR1 SEHNR and CDR2 FQNEAQ (reference sequence). Trimming left V 5 bases short and J 3 bases short, with 10 bases between. The CDR3 is 13 residues long. CDR3 nucleotide sequence: TGTGCCAGCAGCGCCCCGGGGGACTATGGCTACACCTTC. Amino acids: CASSAPGDYGYTF. The complete variable domain, with remaining parts taken from reference TRBV7-9 and TRBJ1-2, reads DTGVSQNPRHKITKRGQNVTFRCDPISEHNRLYWYRQTLGQGPEFLTYFQNEAQLEKSRLLSDRFSAERPKGSFSTLEIQRTEQGDSAMYLCASSAPGDYGYTFGSGTRLTVV.

Only a few counts were recorded for this clonotype. This chain connects TRBV15 to TRBJ2-5; D call uncertain. There are 16 residues in the CDR3. V lost 0 bases and J lost 1, with 12 bases in between. CDR1 and CDR2 (germline): LNHNV, YYDKDF (reference sequence). The CDR3 region is CATSRDLSSGQETQYF. DNA of the CDR3: TGTGCCACCAGCAGAGATCTCTCTTCGGGCCAAGAGACCCAGTACTTC.

V is TRBV20-1 and J is TRBJ1-4; D call uncertain. CDR3 length equals 13 residues. Germline V gene sequence: CDR1 DFQATT, CDR2 SNEGSKA (reference sequence). V was cut by 3 bases and J by 1 base, with 6 bases left in between. CDR3 nucleotides: TGCAGTGCTAGCGCAGTAACTAATGAAAAACTGTTTTTT. This encodes CSASAVTNEKLFF.

The chain uses TRBV5-1 and TRBJ2-1; TRBD2 agrees at 8 bases. V shed 1 base, J shed 6 bases, and the junction held 9 bases outside the gene matches. Per germline, CDR1 SGHRS and CDR2 YFSETQ. CDR3 length: 16 amino acids. CDR3 DNA: TGCGCCAGCAGCTTGCTCCTAGCGGGCAGCCCCAATGAGCAGTTCTTC. As protein: CASSLLLAGSPNEQFF. Full variable domain (rest looked up from reference TRBV5-1 and TRBJ2-1): KAGVTQTPRYLIKTRGQQVTLSCSPISGHRSVSWYQQTPGQGLQFLFEYFSETQRNKGNFPGRFSGRQFSNSRSEMNVSTLELGDSALYLCASSLLLAGSPNEQFFGPGTRLTVL.

This clonotype was counted only a few times. The CDR3 reads CASSLDPPGQGDTEAFF. The CDR3 nucleotides read TGCGCCAGCAGCTTGGACCCTCCGGGACAGGGTGACACTGAAGCTTTCTTT. The chain links TRBV5-1 to TRBJ1-1; 9 bases agree with TRBD1. The CDR3 has 17 amino acids. Trimming took 0 bases from V and 3 from J; bases not matched to a gene: 9. The germline CDR1 and CDR2 sequences are SGHRS and YFSETQ. The entire variable domain, with the rest obtained from reference TRBV5-1 and TRBJ1-1, is as follows: KAGVTQTPRYLIKTRGQQVTLSCSPISGHRSVSWYQQTPGQGLQFLFEYFSETQRNKGNFPGRFSGRQFSNSRSEMNVSTLELGDSALYLCASSLDPPGQGDTEAFFGQGTRLTVV.

This clonotype was observed a few times. This chain connects TRBV20-1 to TRBJ2-3; a weak D match, TRBD2 (5 bases). V was shortened by 3 bases and J by 4 bases, with 14 bases between the two germline ends. Germline CDR1 is DFQATT and CDR2 is SNEGSKA (reference sequence). The CDR3 has 14 amino acids. The CDR3 is CSASGGRSSDTQYF. DNA for the CDR3: TGCAGTGCTAGTGGTGGGAGAAGCTCAGATACGCAGTATTTT.

CDR3 sequence reads: CSVVSSGRKDTQYF. CDR3 nucleotide sequence: TGCAGCGTTGTATCCAGCGGGAGGAAAGATACGCAGTATTTT. V is TRBV29-1 and J is TRBJ2-3; 9 nucleotides match TRBD2. With 4 bases clipped from V and 5 bases from J, the junction kept 7 bases outside the gene matches. Per the germline V gene, CDR1 is SQVTM and CDR2 is ANQGSEA. CDR3 length: 14 amino acids.